This T cell receptor (beta chain) is drawn from a study of cytomegalovirus exposure and HLA in healthy donors. Vbeta (60) and Jbeta (13) primers were used in the PCR. The protocol was immunoSEQ multiplex PCR, while the TCRdb copy is restricted to in-frame clones and leaves out a portion. The data show about 82,000 clones, roughly four fifths seen once. This CDR3 comprises 23 residues. Germline V lookup: CDR1 LGHNT, CDR2 FRNRAP. With 1 base removed from V and 3 bases from J, the gap between germline ends came to 36 bases. Sequencing was performed on PBMCs. This rearrangement joins TRBV12-5 to TRBJ1-2; weak D call: TRBD1 (6 bases). The TCR sequence derives from a human donor in good health. The CDR3 sequence is CASGLAPRGVSPWTDLGDYGYTF. For the CDR3, the DNA is TGTGCTAGTGGTTTGGCTCCGCGGGGGGTCTCCCCTTGGACAGACTTAGGGGACTATGGCTACACCTTC.